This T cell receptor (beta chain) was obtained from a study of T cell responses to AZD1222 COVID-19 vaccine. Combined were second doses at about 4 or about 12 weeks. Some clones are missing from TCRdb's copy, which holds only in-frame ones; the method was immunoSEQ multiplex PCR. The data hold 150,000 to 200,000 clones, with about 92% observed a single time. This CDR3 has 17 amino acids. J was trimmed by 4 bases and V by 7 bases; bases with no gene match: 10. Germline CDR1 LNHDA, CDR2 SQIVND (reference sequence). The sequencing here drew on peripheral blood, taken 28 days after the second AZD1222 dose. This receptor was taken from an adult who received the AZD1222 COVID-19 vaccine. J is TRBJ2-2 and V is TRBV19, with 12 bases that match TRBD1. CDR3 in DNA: TGTGCCAGTACCCGGGACAGGGGGCATGATGCCACCGGGGAGCTGTTTTTT. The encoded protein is CASTRDRGHDATGELFF.